The present T cell receptor (beta chain) was sequenced within a study of OX40 agonist ivuxolimab in advanced cancers. Study at large: Three dose-escalation patients had partial responses: one with hepatocellular carcinoma and two with cutaneous melanoma.

Clones were sequenced by immunoSEQ multiplex PCR, and TCRdb holds only the in-frame ones, with some missing. The repertoire has 38,000 or so clones, around 87% of them found once; the top ten carry 3.5% to 4%. The receptor was derived from an adult with an advanced solid tumor such as melanoma, head and neck, liver or kidney cancer. The sequencing used CD4+ or CD8+ T cells sorted from blood, collected in a trial of the OX40 agonist ivuxolimab.

The CDR3 coding sequence is TGTGCCAGCAGCTTAGGGGGGCCCTACGAGCAGTACTTC. Amino acid sequence: CASSLGGPYEQYF. This chain uses TRBV7-9 with TRBJ2-7; maybe TRBD1 (6 bases). CDR3 length: 13 residues. CDR1 and CDR2 (germline): SEHNR, FQNEAQ (reference sequence). V was shortened by 1 base and J by 2 bases, with 6 bases between the two germline ends.